This T cell receptor beta chain was documented in a study of blood T cell repertoires in COVID-19. Study details: Nucleic acid was either cDNA or gDNA, and it came from T cells, B-cell-depleted T cells, or PBMCs.

Germline V gene data show CDR1 as MRHNA and CDR2 as SNTAGT. The CDR3 sequence is 15 residues long. The ends lost 7 bases at V and 3 bases at J; junction bases unmatched: 7. Authors' data handling: From reference gene primer amplification, estimates of nucleated cell counts were derived. The method was immunoSEQ multiplex PCR; TCRdb's version includes in-frame clones alone and lacks a portion of them. V and J calls and clone size are copied from that table; D and trimming were computed from the DNA. This repertoire shows about 88,000 clones, about 90% found once; its top ten account for about 1.7%. The sample was peripheral blood. The chain couples TRBV6-4 to TRBJ2-3; TRBD2 aligns across 10 bases. The sequence was obtained from a human donor with active COVID-19. The donor label of this sample is uncertain. The CDR3 region is CASTTTAGGTDTQYF. The CDR3 DNA reads as TGTGCCAGCACCACGACAGCGGGAGGGACAGATACGCAGTATTTT.